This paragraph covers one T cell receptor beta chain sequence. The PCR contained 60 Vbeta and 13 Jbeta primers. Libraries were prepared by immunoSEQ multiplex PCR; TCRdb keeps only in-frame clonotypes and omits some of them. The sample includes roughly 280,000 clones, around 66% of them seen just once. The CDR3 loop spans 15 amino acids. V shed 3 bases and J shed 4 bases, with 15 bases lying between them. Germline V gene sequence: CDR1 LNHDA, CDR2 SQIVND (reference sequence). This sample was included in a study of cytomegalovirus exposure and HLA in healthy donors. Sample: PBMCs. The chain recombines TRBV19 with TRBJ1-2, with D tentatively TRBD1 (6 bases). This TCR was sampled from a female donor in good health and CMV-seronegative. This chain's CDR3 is CASSMLDRLSYGYTF. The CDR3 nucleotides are TGTGCCAGTAGTATGCTGGACAGACTATCCTATGGCTACACCTTC.